This TCR beta chain was identified during a study of cytomegalovirus exposure and HLA in healthy donors. Study-level information: About 82 million unique TCRs from HLA-typed donors were held in an early release of data. Overall study results and limits: In an earlier analysis, productive rearrangement rates for most beta V segments clustered near 87% or 30%. After further analysis at a later stage, roughly 16,000 TCR beta sequences were associated with HLA alleles at 0.05 false discovery rate. A later analysis linked a missense variant in DCLRE1C to the trimming of TCR beta V and J genes.

In the case of this clone: Antigen: not known. Within the sample, other DNA sequences also encode this same CDR3.

PCR involved 60 Vbeta and 13 Jbeta primers. The protocol was immunoSEQ multiplex PCR, while the TCRdb copy is restricted to in-frame clones and leaves out a portion. The table lists 95,000 to 150,000 clones, 80% to 85% of them singletons. Germline V gives CDR1 MNHEY, CDR2 SVGAGI. The V gene end was trimmed by 6 bases and the J gene end by 3 bases; junction bases not matched to a gene: 5. This CDR3 is built from 13 residues. The sample taken for sequencing was PBMCs. The receptor's source is a woman in her thirties or forties in good health and CMV-seronegative. The rearrangement uses TRBV6-5 and TRBJ2-7; 7 bases line up with TRBD1. CDR3 sequence: CASRGGGSYEQYF. CDR3 coding DNA: TGTGCCAGCAGAGGGGGCGGTAGCTACGAGCAGTACTTC.